What follows describes a single TCR beta chain. This sample is drawn from a study of control samples from healthy donors and cancer patients. Profiled with immunoSEQ multiplex PCR; TCRdb holds only in-frame clones, not every one. Of 170,000 or so clones listed, about 93% are singletons. The CDR3 contains 16 residues. V gave up 6 bases and J gave up 5 bases; unmatched junction bases: 15. CDR1 MNHNY and CDR2 SVGAGI come from the germline V gene (reference sequence). The TCR was taken from a man younger than 35 in good health. Sequenced input: blood. V is TRBV6-6 and J is TRBJ1-1, with 7 bases identical to TRBD1. The CDR3 loop is CASSQGVRGRGTEAFF. CDR3 DNA sequence: TGTGCCAGCAGCCAGGGGGTTAGGGGGAGGGGAACTGAAGCTTTCTTT.